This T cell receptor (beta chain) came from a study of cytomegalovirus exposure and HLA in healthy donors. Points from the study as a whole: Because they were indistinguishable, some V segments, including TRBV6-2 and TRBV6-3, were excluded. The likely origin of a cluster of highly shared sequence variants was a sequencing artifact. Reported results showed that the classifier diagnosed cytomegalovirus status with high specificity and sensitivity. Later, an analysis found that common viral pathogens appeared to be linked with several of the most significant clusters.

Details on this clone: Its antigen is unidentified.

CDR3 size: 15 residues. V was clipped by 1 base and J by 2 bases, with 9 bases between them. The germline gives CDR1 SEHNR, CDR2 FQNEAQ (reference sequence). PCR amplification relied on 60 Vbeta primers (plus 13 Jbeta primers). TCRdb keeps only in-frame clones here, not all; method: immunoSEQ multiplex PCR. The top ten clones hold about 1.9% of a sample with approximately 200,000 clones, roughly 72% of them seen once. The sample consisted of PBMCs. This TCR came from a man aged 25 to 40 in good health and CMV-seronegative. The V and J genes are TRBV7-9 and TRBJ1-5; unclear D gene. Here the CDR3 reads CASSLGSGGNQPQHF. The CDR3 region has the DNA TGTGCCAGCAGCTTAGGCAGCGGGGGCAATCAGCCCCAGCATTTT.